A selection of T cell receptor beta chains follows, all from one sample in a study of response to subunit inactivated influenza vaccine. One entry per CDR3 protein results from TCRdb running MiXCR on the RT-PCR reads. The sample has under 550,000 distinct CDR3 sequences; approximately 7.1% are singletons. The starting material was PBMCs from blood, obtained less than 30 months after vaccination. The receptors come from a man in his fifties or sixties who received an inactivated influenza vaccine. CDR3s include the opening cysteine and the closing phenylalanine or tryptophan. D genes are given only for firm matches. Clone size is stated in some rows and not others, as once, few, many or a class when expanded.

size,D,J,V,DNA,CDR3
NA,TRBD1,TRBJ2-6,TRBV12-3/TRBV12-4,TGTGCCAGCAGCCTGACGGAGACAGGGTGGGGGGCCAACGTCCTGACTTTC,CASSLTETGWGANVLTF
few,NA,TRBJ1-2,TRBV7-2,TGTGCCAGCAGCGAGGGGAAGCACTATGGCTACACCTTC,CASSEGKHYGYTF
NA,NA,TRBJ2-7,TRBV20-1,TGCAGTGCCAAACAGGGTACCCACGAGCAGTACTTC,CSAKQGTHEQYF
few,NA,TRBJ2-7,TRBV24-1,TGTGCCACCAGTGATGGGCCAACGAGCTCCTACGAGCAGTACTTC,CATSDGPTSSYEQYF
few,NA,TRBJ1-2,TRBV10-2,TGCGCCAGCAGTGATACAGGGAAAAGCTTGGGCACCTTCTTC,CASSDTGKSLGTFF
NA,NA,TRBJ2-5,TRBV6-5,TGTGCCAGCAGTTACAGCAGGCAGGCAGTAGAGACCCAGTACTTC,CASSYSRQAVETQYF
few,NA,TRBJ2-3,TRBV27,TGTGCCAGCAGTCGGCAGGGGTTCTCAGATACGCAGTATTTT,CASSRQGFSDTQYF
few,NA,TRBJ1-1,TRBV5-1,TGCGCCAGCACACCCGGGGGGCTAGACAGTCTGAACACTGAAGCTTTCTTT,CASTPGGLDSLNTEAFF
few,TRBD1,TRBJ2-1,TRBV9,TGTGCCAGCAGCGTACAGACAGGGAATGAGCAGTTCTTC,CASSVQTGNEQFF
few,TRBD2,TRBJ2-1,TRBV7-2,TGTGCCAGCAGACGAAAGAGCGGGGGGGCCTCTCATGAGCAGTTCTTC,CASRRKSGGASHEQFF
few,NA,TRBJ2-7,TRBV7-9,TGTGCCAGCAGCTCCCTCCGGGACACTAGCTCCTACGAGCAGTACTTC,CASSSLRDTSSYEQYF
few,NA,TRBJ1-5,TRBV20-1,TGCAGTGTTACGAACCATCTTCTCCGGGATGCGGGACAGCCCCAGCATTTT,CSVTNHLLRDAGQPQHF
few,TRBD1,TRBJ2-7,TRBV2,TGTGCCAGCATCGACACGACAGGGCAGAGCTCCTACGAGCAGTACTTC,CASIDTTGQSSYEQYF
few,TRBD1,TRBJ2-3,TRBV2,TGTGCCAGCAGGGGACAGGGTTCACGCACAGATACGCAGTATTTT,CASRGQGSRTDTQYF
few,NA,TRBJ1-5,TRBV5-1,TGCGCCAGCAGCATACAGGGACTCGAAAATCAGCCCCAGCATTTT,CASSIQGLENQPQHF
few,NA,TRBJ1-6,TRBV4-1,TGCGCCAGCAGCCAAACAGGAAACTCCTATAATTCACCCCTCCACTTT,CASSQTGNSYNSPLHF
NA,NA,TRBJ2-7,TRBV6-2/TRBV6-3,TGTGCCGGCAGTTATCTCGGGTACGAGCAGTACTTC,CAGSYLGYEQYF
few,TRBD1,TRBJ2-1,TRBV7-2,TGTGCCAGCAGCTCGGACAGGGGGGTAGATGAGCAGTTCTTC,CASSSDRGVDEQFF
many,NA,TRBJ2-7,TRBV20-1,TGCAGTGCTAAACGGGAGTTAGAGCAGTACTTC,CSAKRELEQYF
NA,NA,TRBJ2-7,TRBV7-2,TGTGCCAGCAGCTTAGCGAATAACTTTGAGCAGTACTTC,CASSLANNFEQYF
few,NA,TRBJ2-2,TRBV7-2,TGTGCCAGCAGCTTAATTTTCGGGGAGCTGTTTTTT,CASSLIFGELFF
many,NA,TRBJ1-4,TRBV4-3,TGCGCCAGCAGCCACGGGGCGGGCGGCGAAAAACTGTTTTTT,CASSHGAGGEKLFF
few,NA,TRBJ2-5,TRBV15,TGTGCCACCAGCAGAGGGGGTGGAGGGGAAGAGACCCAGTACTTC,CATSRGGGGEETQYF
many,NA,TRBJ2-1,TRBV24-1,TGTGCCACCAGTGATTTGAACTGGACTCGGGGGTACAATGAGCAGTTCTTC,CATSDLNWTRGYNEQFF
many,NA,TRBJ2-7,TRBV4-1,TGCGCCAGCAGCCAAGATCGGGGCAGGACCTCCTACGAGCAGTACTTC,CASSQDRGRTSYEQYF
few,NA,TRBJ2-7,TRBV27,TGTGCCAGCAGGTGGGCCAGCTCCTACGAGCAGTACTTC,CASRWASSYEQYF
NA,TRBD2,TRBJ2-2,TRBV7-2,TGTGCCAGCAGCCTAGCGGGGGCCCTGGCCGGGGAGCTGTTTTTT,CASSLAGALAGELFF
few,NA,TRBJ1-1,TRBV11-2,TGTGCCAGCAGCTTAGATGTGCGCACTGAAGCTTTCTTT,CASSLDVRTEAFF
few,NA,TRBJ2-4,TRBV20-1,TGCAGTGCTAGAAGGGGGTACGAAAACATTCAGTACTTC,CSARRGYENIQYF